This entry is about one T cell receptor beta chain. Its specificity is unknown. When the RNA was reverse transcribed, random hexamers were used with an input of about 0.45 to 1 ug. Amplification of the TCR beta CDR3 was carried out by immunoSEQ multiplex PCR, which spanned a total of 54 Vbeta and 13 Jbeta segments. TCRdb processed the immunoSEQ multiplex PCR reads anew with MiXCR; each CDR3 protein has one entry. The table records around 150,000 distinct CDR3 sequences, over 90% of them present only once. The CDR3 covers 15 residues. Per germline, CDR1 DFQATT and CDR2 SNEGSKA (reference sequence). Trimming took 1 base from V and 6 from J; bases not matched to a gene: 5. This record comes from a study of CD8 T cells in Susac syndrome. Whole-study context: At the time of blood draw, patients with Susac syndrome were therapy-naive, receiving corticosteroids, or receiving intravenous immunoglobulin alone.

Study-wide points: CD4+ T cell repertoires in Susac syndrome lacked clonal expansion. The study admitted that it had a relatively small number of individuals in its TCR sequencing and HLA analysis.

This TCR was recovered from a human donor with Susac syndrome. Sequencing used CD4+ T cells from PBMCs. V is TRBV20-1 and J is TRBJ1-6; 8 bases fit TRBD1. The CDR3 nucleotides read TGCAGTGCTAGAGCCTTGGGACAGGTTAATTCACCCCTCCACTTT. This gives the protein CSARALGQVNSPLHF.